This T cell receptor beta chain originates from a study of regulatory T cells in long-lasting Graves disease. With 5 bases removed from V and 8 bases from J, the gap between germline ends came to 13 bases. Germline CDR1 SGHAT, CDR2 FQNNGV. The CDR3 is 13 amino acids. This sample's time point: newly diagnosed GD, antithyroid drugs for less than 3 months. There was RNA extracted from PBMCs, and the TCR library was made from it. This clonotype was picked up many times. Construction of the TCR beta libraries employed iRepertoire HTBI primers in conjunction with Arm-PCR of CDR3 regions. TCRdb reprocessed the multiplex PCR reads with MiXCR, giving one entry per CDR3 protein. The table has 450,000 to 600,000 distinct CDR3 sequences, roughly 14% seen once. The same data also went into a second study, on T cells in Graves' hyperthyroidism and ophthalmopathy.

The starting material was peripheral blood mononuclear cells (PBMCs), obtained at new diagnosis, from a patient treated with antithyroid drugs. The receptor's source is a man aged 30 to 45 with Graves disease. The J gene is TRBJ2-1, the V gene TRBV11-2; no definite D call. The CDR3 DNA sequence: TGTGCCAGCAGCCACACACCTAAGTATGAGCAGTTCTTC. Amino acid sequence: CASSHTPKYEQFF. The variable domain in full, with the rest retrieved from reference TRBV11-2 and TRBJ2-1, is EAGVAQSPRYKIIEKRQSVAFWCNPISGHATLYWYQQILGQGPKLLIQFQNNGVVDDSQLPKDRFSAERLKGVDSTLKIQPAKLEDSAVYLCASSHTPKYEQFFGPGTRLTVL.